This T cell receptor (beta chain) was profiled in a study of blood T cell repertoires in COVID-19. Per the study methods: Counts of nucleated cells, estimated from reference gene primer amplification, were obtained. Here immunoSEQ multiplex PCR was the method, and the copy in TCRdb shows in-frame clones only, minus some. The DNA was the basis for D and trimming; V, J and clone size are from that table. This table holds roughly 35,000 clones, roughly nine tenths found once. The CDR3 length is 13 residues. CDR1 and CDR2 from the germline V gene are MGHDK and SYGVNS. J lost 5 bases, V lost 5 bases, and 2 bases had no gene match.

The origin of this receptor is a man in his fifties with active or convalescent COVID-19. Sequenced input: peripheral blood. The rearrangement joins TRBV25-1 to TRBJ1-4, with 7 bases fitting TRBD1. The CDR3 sequence: CASSLDRNEKLFF. CDR3 nucleotide sequence: TGTGCCAGCAGTCTGGACAGGAATGAAAAACTGTTTTTT.